The TCR beta chain under discussion was sequenced for a study of blood T cell repertoires in COVID-19. The wider study: Samples came from the United States, Italy and Spain, spanning acute and convalescent COVID-19. In each case, the material was cDNA or gDNA derived from T cells, B-cell-depleted T cells, or PBMCs.

This clone turned up a few times. Original processing methods: Amplification of reference gene primers provided the estimated nucleated cell counts. Repertoires were generated with immunoSEQ multiplex PCR, while TCRdb's copy carries only in-frame clones and drops some. The V and J calls and clone size are taken from that table; D and trimming were inferred from the DNA. The table includes more than 100,000 clones, 78% detected once. Germline V lookup: CDR1 LGHNA, CDR2 YSLEER. Trimming removed 0 bases from V and 2 bases from J, with 10 bases in between. This CDR3 is 15 amino acids long. This clonotype was sampled from a man aged 70-80 years with acute or convalescent COVID-19. The chain employs TRBV4-3 and TRBJ1-2; possibly TRBD1 for D (5 bases). Sequencing used peripheral blood. CDR3 DNA sequence: TGCGCCAGCAGCCAAGAAAAAGGGGCAAACTATGGCTACACCTTC. Protein: CASSQEKGANYGYTF.